This T cell receptor beta chain originates from a study of CXCR3-negative and CXCR3-positive naive CD8 T cells. In the study overall: There were 140 million or so TRB reads altogether, and each library had about 1.5 +/- 0.3 million of them. General study results and limits: Relative to CXCR3-negative naive cells, CXCR3-positive naive cells had more hydrophobic TRB CDR3s.

A word on this clonotype: Its target is unknown.

UMI-labeled 5' RACE TRB cDNA libraries were prepared from the cells. TCRdb derives one entry per CDR3 protein from the 5' RACE reads, leaving out DNA. The sample has tens of thousands of distinct CDR3 sequences. The CDR3 runs 16 residues. This TCR came from a human donor in good health. Some clones in this sample may be carry-over from other donors' samples. Specimen: naive CXCR3+ CD8+ T cells from blood. The subset: CD45RO-CCR7+CD27+CD95- naive CD8+ T cells expressing CXCR3 (TNR3+). The chain recombines TRBV12-3 or TRBV12-4 with TRBJ2-7; TCRdb gives TRBD1 as the D gene, but with no DNA this cannot be confirmed. The CDR3 loop is CASSGAVTGGFYEQYF.